This paragraph covers one T cell receptor (beta chain) sequence. Its antigen is as yet unknown. Primers: 60 Vbeta forward and 13 Jbeta reverse. Data came from immunoSEQ multiplex PCR; TCRdb stores just in-frame clones and leaves some out. Of 150,000 to 200,000 clones listed, over 65% are singletons. These data are taken from a study of cytomegalovirus exposure and HLA in healthy donors. The study, taken as a whole, reports: Reportedly, fewer N-insertions than the roughly 700-donor mean appeared in an Asian-associated ancestry cluster in a later analysis. Later analysis placed DRB1 highest and HLA-C lowest in TCR association rates, which differed by HLA locus. CMV antigen specificity was confirmed in vitro for a few CMV-associated chains. An analysis done earlier found most TCR beta V segments productive about 87% or about 30% of the time.

This CDR3 has 15 amino acids. CDR1 is LGHNT, CDR2 FRNRAP, per germline. Trimming stripped 2 bases from V and 4 bases from J, with 14 bases between. The rearrangement links TRBV12-5 to TRBJ1-1; maybe TRBD1 (5 bases). This receptor was obtained from a middle-aged man in good health and CMV-seropositive. Specimen: PBMCs. CDR3 nucleotide sequence: TGTGCTAGTGGTTTGTCAACCGGGGGGGGCACTGAAGCTTTCTTT. Protein product: CASGLSTGGGTEAFF.